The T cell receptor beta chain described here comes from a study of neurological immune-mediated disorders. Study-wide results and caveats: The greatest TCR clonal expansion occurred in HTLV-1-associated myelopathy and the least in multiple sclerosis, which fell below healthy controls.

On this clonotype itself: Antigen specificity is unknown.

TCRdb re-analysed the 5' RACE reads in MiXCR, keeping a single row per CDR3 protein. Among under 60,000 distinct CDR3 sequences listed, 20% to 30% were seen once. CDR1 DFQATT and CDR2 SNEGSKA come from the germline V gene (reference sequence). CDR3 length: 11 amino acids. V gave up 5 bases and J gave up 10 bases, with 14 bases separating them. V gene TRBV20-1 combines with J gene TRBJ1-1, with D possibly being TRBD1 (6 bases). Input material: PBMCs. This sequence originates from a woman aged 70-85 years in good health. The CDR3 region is CSAGQGIGAFF. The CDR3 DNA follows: TGCAGTGCTGGGCAGGGGATCGGAGCTTTCTTT.